These T cell receptor beta chains were read from a single sample in a study of blood T cell repertoires in COVID-19. The repertoire was sequenced with immunoSEQ multiplex PCR; TCRdb's copy has only in-frame clones and lacks some. The sample records roughly 40,000 clones, around 94% being singletons. The sample consisted of peripheral blood. All receptors derive from a man in his fifties or sixties with active COVID-19. Each CDR3 is given with its conserved first and last residue. D genes are given only for firm matches. Size is omitted from some rows. Given values are once, few, many or a class for expanded clones.

j_call: TRBJ1-2
clone_size: NA
d_call: NA
v_call: TRBV12-3/TRBV12-4
cdr3_aa: CASSLNREVVYTF
cdr3_nt: TGTGCCAGCAGTTTGAACAGGGAAGTAGTCTACACCTTC

j_call: TRBJ1-4
clone_size: NA
d_call: NA
v_call: TRBV28
cdr3_aa: CASSLTEKLFF
cdr3_nt: TGTGCCAGCAGTCTGACAGAAAAACTGTTTTTT

j_call: TRBJ1-2
clone_size: NA
d_call: NA
v_call: TRBV18
cdr3_aa: CASSPGASNYGYTF
cdr3_nt: TGTGCCAGCTCACCAGGAGCCTCTAACTATGGCTACACCTTC

j_call: TRBJ2-5
clone_size: NA
d_call: NA
v_call: TRBV13
cdr3_aa: CASSLGSVQETQYF
cdr3_nt: TGTGCCAGCAGCTTAGGTAGCGTACAAGAGACCCAGTACTTC

j_call: TRBJ2-3
clone_size: NA
d_call: NA
v_call: TRBV5-6
cdr3_aa: CASRLWGRARQYF
cdr3_nt: TGTGCCAGCAGGTTGTGGGGCCGCGCAAGGCAGTATTTT

j_call: TRBJ2-2
clone_size: NA
d_call: NA
v_call: TRBV28
cdr3_aa: CASSFLPGVLGNTGELFF
cdr3_nt: TGTGCCAGCAGTTTCCTTCCGGGAGTCTTGGGGAACACCGGGGAGCTGTTTTTT

j_call: TRBJ2-2
clone_size: NA
d_call: TRBD2
v_call: TRBV27
cdr3_aa: CASSSPSQREKGTGELFF
cdr3_nt: TGTGCCAGCAGTTCCCCGAGTCAGCGGGAGAAGGGCACCGGGGAGCTGTTTTTT

j_call: TRBJ2-7
clone_size: NA
d_call: TRBD2
v_call: TRBV5-1
cdr3_aa: CASSLDWTSRSYEQYF
cdr3_nt: TGCGCCAGCAGCTTGGATTGGACTAGCCGCTCCTACGAGCAGTACTTC

j_call: TRBJ1-5
clone_size: once
d_call: NA
v_call: TRBV10-2
cdr3_aa: CASSEGQVPNQPQHF
cdr3_nt: TGCGCCAGCAGTGAGGGTCAGGTTCCTAATCAGCCCCAGCATTTT

j_call: TRBJ2-3
clone_size: NA
d_call: NA
v_call: TRBV13
cdr3_aa: CASSLGFAGSTDTQYF
cdr3_nt: TGTGCCAGCAGCTTAGGCTTCGCGGGGAGCACAGATACGCAGTATTTT

j_call: TRBJ1-6
clone_size: NA
d_call: NA
v_call: TRBV19
cdr3_aa: CASMRRGFGGNSPLHF
cdr3_nt: TGTGCCAGCATGAGAAGGGGGTTCGGAGGAAATTCACCCCTCCACTTT

j_call: TRBJ2-7
clone_size: NA
d_call: TRBD2
v_call: TRBV5-1
cdr3_aa: CASSLGSSGSGYEQYF
cdr3_nt: TGCGCCAGCAGCTTGGGATCTAGCGGGAGTGGTTACGAGCAGTACTTC

j_call: TRBJ1-1
clone_size: NA
d_call: NA
v_call: TRBV19
cdr3_aa: CASSIVHGDTEAFF
cdr3_nt: TGTGCCAGTAGTATTGTCCACGGGGACACTGAAGCTTTCTTT

j_call: TRBJ2-5
clone_size: NA
d_call: NA
v_call: TRBV18
cdr3_aa: CASSQLNRDGETQYF
cdr3_nt: TGTGCCAGCTCACAGTTGAACAGGGACGGCGAGACCCAGTACTTC

j_call: TRBJ2-1
clone_size: NA
d_call: TRBD2
v_call: TRBV7-6
cdr3_aa: CASSWGLAGGGAYNEQFF
cdr3_nt: TGTGCCAGCAGCTGGGGACTAGCGGGAGGGGGTGCCTACAATGAGCAGTTCTTC

j_call: TRBJ1-1
clone_size: NA
d_call: TRBD1
v_call: TRBV7-9
cdr3_aa: CASSNRGRVTEAFF
cdr3_nt: TGTGCCAGCAGTAACAGGGGTCGTGTCACTGAAGCTTTCTTT

j_call: TRBJ1-2
clone_size: NA
d_call: NA
v_call: TRBV19
cdr3_aa: CASLRDHQSYGYTF
cdr3_nt: TGTGCCAGTTTACGGGATCACCAGAGCTATGGCTACACCTTC

j_call: TRBJ2-5
clone_size: NA
d_call: TRBD1
v_call: TRBV7-8
cdr3_aa: CASSLGVYRGRETQYF
cdr3_nt: TGTGCCAGCAGCTTGGGGGTATACAGGGGGCGGGAGACCCAGTACTTC

j_call: TRBJ1-1
clone_size: NA
d_call: TRBD1
v_call: TRBV27
cdr3_aa: CASSLEGAGTEAFF
cdr3_nt: TGTGCCAGCAGTCTAGAGGGGGCAGGGACTGAAGCTTTCTTT

j_call: TRBJ2-7
clone_size: NA
d_call: TRBD2
v_call: TRBV2
cdr3_aa: CASKGIAGGYEQYF
cdr3_nt: TGTGCCAGCAAGGGTATAGCGGGAGGCTACGAGCAGTACTTC

j_call: TRBJ2-5
clone_size: NA
d_call: TRBD1
v_call: TRBV7-9
cdr3_aa: CASSWDRDQETQYF
cdr3_nt: TGTGCCAGCAGCTGGGACAGGGACCAAGAGACCCAGTACTTC

j_call: TRBJ1-5
clone_size: once
d_call: NA
v_call: TRBV19
cdr3_aa: CASSRGGGRDNNQPQHF
cdr3_nt: TGTGCCAGTAGTCGGGGCGGGGGTCGGGACAACAATCAGCCCCAGCATTTT

j_call: TRBJ1-1
clone_size: NA
d_call: TRBD1
v_call: TRBV5-4
cdr3_aa: CASSQRRGLTEAFF
cdr3_nt: TGTGCCAGCAGCCAGCGCAGGGGGCTCACTGAAGCTTTCTTT

j_call: TRBJ2-2
clone_size: NA
d_call: NA
v_call: TRBV13
cdr3_aa: CASSTNRDTGELFF
cdr3_nt: TGTGCCAGCAGCACCAACAGGGACACCGGGGAGCTGTTTTTT

j_call: TRBJ2-5
clone_size: NA
d_call: TRBD2
v_call: TRBV6-6
cdr3_aa: CASSQTSGGVRETQYF
cdr3_nt: TGTGCCAGCAGTCAGACTAGCGGGGGCGTCAGAGAGACCCAGTACTTC

j_call: TRBJ2-1
clone_size: NA
d_call: TRBD2
v_call: TRBV9
cdr3_aa: CASSAKTGLAGGGNEQFF
cdr3_nt: TGTGCCAGCAGCGCCAAGACAGGGTTGGCGGGAGGGGGAAATGAGCAGTTCTTC

j_call: TRBJ1-2
clone_size: NA
d_call: NA
v_call: TRBV2
cdr3_aa: CASSEVYGYTF
cdr3_nt: TGTGCCAGCAGTGAAGTATATGGCTACACCTTC

j_call: TRBJ2-7
clone_size: NA
d_call: TRBD2
v_call: TRBV5-7
cdr3_aa: CASSTGTSGSSYEQYF
cdr3_nt: TGTGCCAGCAGCACAGGGACTAGCGGGAGTAGCTACGAGCAGTACTTC

j_call: TRBJ1-4
clone_size: once
d_call: NA
v_call: TRBV6-1
cdr3_aa: CASSEEELFF
cdr3_nt: TGTGCCAGCAGTGAGGAGGAACTGTTTTTT

j_call: TRBJ1-5
clone_size: NA
d_call: NA
v_call: TRBV10-1
cdr3_aa: CASSEPRSRVHQPQHF
cdr3_nt: TGCGCCAGCAGTGAGCCCAGGTCCAGGGTTCATCAGCCCCAGCATTTT

j_call: TRBJ2-1
clone_size: NA
d_call: NA
v_call: TRBV5-1
cdr3_aa: CASSSSSMYEQFF
cdr3_nt: TGCGCCAGCAGCTCCTCCAGTATGTATGAGCAGTTCTTC

j_call: TRBJ1-2
clone_size: NA
d_call: NA
v_call: TRBV24-1
cdr3_aa: CATSDQDRNYGYTF
cdr3_nt: TGTGCCACCAGTGACCAAGACAGAAACTATGGCTACACCTTC

j_call: TRBJ1-2
clone_size: once
d_call: TRBD1
v_call: TRBV28
cdr3_aa: CATRDRDRGYTF
cdr3_nt: TGTGCCACCCGGGACAGGGATCGAGGCTACACCTTC

j_call: TRBJ2-5
clone_size: NA
d_call: NA
v_call: TRBV3-1/TRBV3-2
cdr3_aa: CASSQGEAQYF
cdr3_nt: TGTGCCAGCAGCCAAGGAGAAGCCCAGTACTTC

j_call: TRBJ2-7
clone_size: NA
d_call: NA
v_call: TRBV5-1
cdr3_aa: CASSLVGESYEQYF
cdr3_nt: TGCGCCAGCAGCTTGGTAGGGGAAAGCTACGAGCAGTACTTC

j_call: TRBJ2-7
clone_size: few
d_call: TRBD1
v_call: TRBV25-1
cdr3_aa: CASSGWTGDSYEQYF
cdr3_nt: TGTGCCAGCAGTGGCTGGACAGGGGACTCCTACGAGCAGTACTTC

j_call: TRBJ1-5
clone_size: NA
d_call: TRBD1
v_call: TRBV7-8
cdr3_aa: CASSSRQGEDQPQHF
cdr3_nt: TGTGCCAGCAGCTCCCGACAGGGGGAGGATCAGCCCCAGCATTTT

j_call: TRBJ2-7
clone_size: NA
d_call: TRBD2
v_call: TRBV19
cdr3_aa: CASMGSGTWEQYF
cdr3_nt: TGTGCCAGTATGGGTAGCGGGACGTGGGAGCAGTACTTC

j_call: TRBJ2-2
clone_size: NA
d_call: TRBD2
v_call: TRBV9
cdr3_aa: CASSSGLAGTTGELFF
cdr3_nt: TGTGCCAGCAGCTCGGGACTAGCGGGAACCACCGGGGAGCTGTTTTTT

j_call: TRBJ2-2
clone_size: NA
d_call: TRBD2
v_call: TRBV3-1/TRBV3-2
cdr3_aa: CASSQDLGLDTGELFF
cdr3_nt: TGTGCCAGCAGCCAAGATCTTGGACTAGACACCGGGGAGCTGTTTTTT

j_call: TRBJ2-5
clone_size: NA
d_call: NA
v_call: TRBV9
cdr3_aa: CASSVAGRETQYF
cdr3_nt: TGTGCCAGCAGCGTAGCGGGAAGGGAGACCCAGTACTTC

j_call: TRBJ1-4
clone_size: NA
d_call: NA
v_call: TRBV5-1
cdr3_aa: CASSLSGTKNEKLFF
cdr3_nt: TGCGCCAGCAGCCTGTCCGGGACAAAAAATGAAAAACTGTTTTTT

j_call: TRBJ1-2
clone_size: NA
d_call: NA
v_call: TRBV6-5
cdr3_aa: CASSSYGYTF
cdr3_nt: TGTGCCAGCAGTTCTTATGGCTACACCTTC

j_call: TRBJ2-1
clone_size: NA
d_call: NA
v_call: TRBV5-4
cdr3_aa: CASSLAGGSYFGEQFF
cdr3_nt: TGTGCCAGCAGCTTGGCCGGAGGGAGTTATTTCGGTGAGCAGTTCTTC

j_call: TRBJ2-7
clone_size: NA
d_call: NA
v_call: TRBV9
cdr3_aa: CASSAGGSGGPPEQYF
cdr3_nt: TGTGCCAGCAGCGCCGGAGGGAGTGGGGGACCTCCGGAGCAGTACTTC

j_call: TRBJ2-1
clone_size: NA
d_call: TRBD2
v_call: TRBV2
cdr3_aa: CASRRTSGSDEQFF
cdr3_nt: TGTGCCAGCAGGCGGACTAGCGGGTCCGATGAGCAGTTCTTC

j_call: TRBJ2-7
clone_size: NA
d_call: TRBD2
v_call: TRBV11-3
cdr3_aa: CASSSNTSGRPRTDEQYF
cdr3_nt: TGTGCCAGCAGTTCAAATACTAGCGGGAGGCCTAGGACCGACGAGCAGTACTTC

j_call: TRBJ2-4
clone_size: NA
d_call: NA
v_call: TRBV4-1
cdr3_aa: CASSQVGRELAKNIQYF
cdr3_nt: TGCGCCAGCAGCCAAGTGGGTCGGGAACTAGCCAAAAACATTCAGTACTTC

j_call: TRBJ2-1
clone_size: NA
d_call: NA
v_call: TRBV5-1
cdr3_aa: CASSNPARENYNEQFF
cdr3_nt: TGCGCCAGCAGCAATCCAGCCCGGGAGAATTACAATGAGCAGTTCTTC

j_call: TRBJ2-1
clone_size: NA
d_call: TRBD2
v_call: TRBV19
cdr3_aa: CASSRREAYNEQFF
cdr3_nt: TGTGCCAGTAGTAGGCGGGAGGCTTACAATGAGCAGTTCTTC

j_call: TRBJ2-5
clone_size: NA
d_call: NA
v_call: TRBV27
cdr3_aa: CASRQGHNQETQYF
cdr3_nt: TGTGCCAGCAGACAGGGACACAACCAAGAGACCCAGTACTTC

j_call: TRBJ2-1
clone_size: NA
d_call: TRBD2
v_call: TRBV11-2
cdr3_aa: CASSLVRWAGVVNEQFF
cdr3_nt: TGTGCCAGCAGCTTAGTGAGGTGGGCGGGAGTAGTAAATGAGCAGTTCTTC

j_call: TRBJ2-3
clone_size: NA
d_call: TRBD2
v_call: TRBV5-4
cdr3_aa: CASSFGTSGVTAPDTQYF
cdr3_nt: TGTGCCAGCAGCTTCGGGACTAGCGGGGTGACAGCCCCAGATACGCAGTATTTT